This T cell receptor (beta chain) is drawn from a study of Ad26.COV2.S vaccination and SARS-CoV-2 variants. Treatment given: around 19 received Ad26.COV2.S at low or high dose, single or two shots; roughly 5 received placebo; per-sample allocation not given. The investigators took samples on day 63 after the first vaccine or placebo injection. Vaccination employed an Ad26 vector expressing the Wuhan-strain SARS-CoV-2 spike. Clones were read by immunoSEQ multiplex PCR, and TCRdb kept only the in-frame ones, dropping some. The data show about 400,000 clones, about nine tenths seen once. Germline-derived CDR1 and CDR2 are SGDLS and YYNGEE. V shed 0 bases and J 0 bases; nucleotides not matched to a gene: 5. The CDR3 runs to 18 residues.

The V gene is TRBV9, the J gene TRBJ2-1; 11 bases map to TRBD2. The clonotype comes from a person aged 18-65 years who received the Ad26.COV2.S COVID-19 vaccine or a placebo. The sample was peripheral blood, taken in a trial of Ad26.COV2.S vaccine versus placebo. The CDR3 region is CASSVVTSGAASYNEQFF. The CDR3 DNA sequence: TGTGCCAGCAGCGTAGTGACTAGCGGGGCGGCCTCCTACAATGAGCAGTTCTTC.